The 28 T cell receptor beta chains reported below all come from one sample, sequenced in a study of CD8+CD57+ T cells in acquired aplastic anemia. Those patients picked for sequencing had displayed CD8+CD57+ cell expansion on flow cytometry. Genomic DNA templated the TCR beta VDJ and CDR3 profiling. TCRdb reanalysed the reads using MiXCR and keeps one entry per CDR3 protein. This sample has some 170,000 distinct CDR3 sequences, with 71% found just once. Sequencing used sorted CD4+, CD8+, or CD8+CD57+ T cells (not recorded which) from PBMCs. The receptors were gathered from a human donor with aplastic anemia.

CDR3 DNA sequence: TGCAGTGCTAGATCCATTAAGGATACGCAGTATTTT. It encodes CSARSIKDTQYF. The chain uses TRBV20-1 and TRBJ2-3, with D hard to call. Germline assignment: CDR1 DFQATT and CDR2 SNEGSKA (reference sequence). The V gene lost 2 bases and the J gene lost 6 bases, with 9 bases spanning the gap. This CDR3 is built from 12 residues.

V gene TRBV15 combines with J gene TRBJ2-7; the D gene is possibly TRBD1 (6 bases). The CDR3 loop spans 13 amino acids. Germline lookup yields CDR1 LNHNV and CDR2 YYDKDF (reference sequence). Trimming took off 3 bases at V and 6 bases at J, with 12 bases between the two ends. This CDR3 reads CATSSEGGPEQYF. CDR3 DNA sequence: TGTGCCACCAGCAGTGAAGGGGGACCCGAGCAGTACTTC.

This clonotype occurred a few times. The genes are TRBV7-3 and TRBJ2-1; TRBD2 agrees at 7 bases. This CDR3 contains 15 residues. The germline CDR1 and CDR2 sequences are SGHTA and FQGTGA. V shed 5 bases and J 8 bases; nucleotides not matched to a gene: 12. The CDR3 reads CASSNTGGFVDEQFF. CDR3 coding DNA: TGTGCCAGCAGCAATACGGGGGGTTTCGTGGATGAGCAGTTCTTC.

The CDR3 coding sequence is TGTGCCAGTAGTGAGGGACAGTATAATTCACCCCTCCACTTT. This encodes CASSEGQYNSPLHF. The chain is built from TRBV19 and TRBJ1-6; 7 bases align to TRBD1. This CDR3 is 14 amino acids long. J lost 4 bases, V lost 5 bases, and 2 bases had no gene match. Germline CDR1 and CDR2: LNHDA and SQIVND (reference sequence).

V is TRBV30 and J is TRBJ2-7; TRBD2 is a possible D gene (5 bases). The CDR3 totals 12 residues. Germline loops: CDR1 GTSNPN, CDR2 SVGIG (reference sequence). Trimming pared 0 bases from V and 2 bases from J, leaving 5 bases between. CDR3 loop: CAWSVGAYEQYF. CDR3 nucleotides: TGTGCCTGGAGTGTCGGGGCCTACGAGCAGTACTTC.

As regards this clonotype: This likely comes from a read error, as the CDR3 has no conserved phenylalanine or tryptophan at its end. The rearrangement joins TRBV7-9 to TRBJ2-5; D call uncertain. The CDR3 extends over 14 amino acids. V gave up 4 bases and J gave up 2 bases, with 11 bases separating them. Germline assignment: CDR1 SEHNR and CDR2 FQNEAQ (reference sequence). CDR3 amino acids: CASSSQLLQETQYL. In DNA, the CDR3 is TGTGCCAGCAGCTCCCAACTGCTACAAGAGACCCAGTACCTC.

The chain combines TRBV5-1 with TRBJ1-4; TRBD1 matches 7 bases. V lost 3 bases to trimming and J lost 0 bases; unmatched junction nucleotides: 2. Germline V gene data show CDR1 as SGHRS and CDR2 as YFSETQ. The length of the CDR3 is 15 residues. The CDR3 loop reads CASSWDRTTNEKLFF. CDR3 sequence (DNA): TGCGCCAGCAGCTGGGACAGAACAACTAATGAAAAACTGTTTTTT.

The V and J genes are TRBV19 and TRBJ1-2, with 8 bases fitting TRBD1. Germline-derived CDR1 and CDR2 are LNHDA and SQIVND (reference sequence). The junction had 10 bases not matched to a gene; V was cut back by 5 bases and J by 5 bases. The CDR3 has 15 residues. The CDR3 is CASSLGQGNRYGYTF. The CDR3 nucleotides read TGTGCCAGTAGTCTCGGACAGGGTAATAGGTATGGCTACACCTTC.

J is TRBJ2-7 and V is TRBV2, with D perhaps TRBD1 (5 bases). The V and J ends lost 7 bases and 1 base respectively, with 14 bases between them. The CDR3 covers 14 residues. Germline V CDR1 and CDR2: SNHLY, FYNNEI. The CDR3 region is CASILGAHSYEQYF. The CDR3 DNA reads TGTGCCAGCATATTAGGGGCCCATTCCTACGAGCAGTACTTC. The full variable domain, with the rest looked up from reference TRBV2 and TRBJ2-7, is EPEVTQTPSHQVTQMGQEVILRCVPISNHLYFYWYRQILGQKVEFLVSFYNNEISEKSEIFDDQFSVERPDGSNFTLKIRSTKLEDSAMYFCASILGAHSYEQYFGPGTRLTVT.

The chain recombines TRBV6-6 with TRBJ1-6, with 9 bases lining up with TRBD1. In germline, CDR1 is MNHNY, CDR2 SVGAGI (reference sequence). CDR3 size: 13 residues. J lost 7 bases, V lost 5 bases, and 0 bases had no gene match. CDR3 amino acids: CASSGQGNSPLHF. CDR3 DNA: TGTGCCAGCAGTGGACAGGGGAATTCACCCCTCCACTTT.

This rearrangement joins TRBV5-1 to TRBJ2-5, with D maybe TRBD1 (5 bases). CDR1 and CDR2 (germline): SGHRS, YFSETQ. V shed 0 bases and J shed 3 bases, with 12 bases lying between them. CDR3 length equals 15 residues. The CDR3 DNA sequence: TGCGCCAGCAGCTTGGTTCCAGAAGGGGAAGAGACCCAGTACTTC. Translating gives CASSLVPEGEETQYF.

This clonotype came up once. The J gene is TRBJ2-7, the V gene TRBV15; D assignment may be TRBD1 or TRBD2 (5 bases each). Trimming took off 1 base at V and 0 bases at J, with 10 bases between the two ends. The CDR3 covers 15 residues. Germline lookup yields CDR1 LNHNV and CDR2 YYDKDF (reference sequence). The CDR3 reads CATSRAKGSSYEQYF. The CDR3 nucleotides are TGTGCCACCAGCAGAGCCAAGGGGAGCTCCTACGAGCAGTACTTC.

The CDR3 nucleotides read TGCGCCAGCAGCTTGGCCTTGACAGGGAACGAGCAGTACTTC. Protein product: CASSLALTGNEQYF. The rearrangement uses TRBV5-1 and TRBJ2-7; TRBD1 aligns across 7 bases. The trim removed 0 bases at V and 5 bases at J, leaving 5 bases unmatched. Per germline, CDR1 SGHRS and CDR2 YFSETQ. The CDR3 is 14 residues long.

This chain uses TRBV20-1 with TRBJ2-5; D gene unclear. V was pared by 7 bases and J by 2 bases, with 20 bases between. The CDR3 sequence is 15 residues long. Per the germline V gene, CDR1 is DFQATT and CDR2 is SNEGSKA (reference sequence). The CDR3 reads CSVSSRRNRQETQYF. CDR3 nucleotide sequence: TGCAGTGTTTCAAGTAGGCGGAACCGGCAAGAGACCCAGTACTTC.

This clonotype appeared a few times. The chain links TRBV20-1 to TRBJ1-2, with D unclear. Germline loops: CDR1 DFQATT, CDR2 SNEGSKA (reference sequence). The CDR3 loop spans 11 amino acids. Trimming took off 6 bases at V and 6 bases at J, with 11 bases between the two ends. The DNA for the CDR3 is TGCAGTGCATCGGACGGCCATGGCTACACCTTC. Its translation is CSASDGHGYTF.

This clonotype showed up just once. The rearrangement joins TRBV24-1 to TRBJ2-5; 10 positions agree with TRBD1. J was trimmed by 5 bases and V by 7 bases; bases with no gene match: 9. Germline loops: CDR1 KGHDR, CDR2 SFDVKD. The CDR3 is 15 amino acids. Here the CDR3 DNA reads TGTGCCACCAGCCCGGGGACAGGGGCGTGGGAGACCCAGTACTTC. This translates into CATSPGTGAWETQYF.

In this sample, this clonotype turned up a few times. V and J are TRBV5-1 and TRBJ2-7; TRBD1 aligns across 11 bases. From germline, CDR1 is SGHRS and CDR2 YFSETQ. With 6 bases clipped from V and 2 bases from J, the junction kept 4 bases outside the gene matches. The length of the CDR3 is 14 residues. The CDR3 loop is CASNTGQGAYEQYF. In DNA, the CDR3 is TGCGCCAGCAACACGGGACAGGGGGCCTACGAGCAGTACTTC.

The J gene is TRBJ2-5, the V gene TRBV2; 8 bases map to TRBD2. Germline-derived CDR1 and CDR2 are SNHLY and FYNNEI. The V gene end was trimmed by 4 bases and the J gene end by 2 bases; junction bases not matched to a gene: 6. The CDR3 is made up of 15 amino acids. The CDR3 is CASSGGSSGQETQYF. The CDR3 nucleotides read TGTGCCAGCAGTGGAGGCTCTAGCGGGCAAGAGACCCAGTACTTC. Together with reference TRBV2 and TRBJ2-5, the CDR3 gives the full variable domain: EPEVTQTPSHQVTQMGQEVILRCVPISNHLYFYWYRQILGQKVEFLVSFYNNEISEKSEIFDDQFSVERPDGSNFTLKIRSTKLEDSAMYFCASSGGSSGQETQYFGPGTRLLVL.

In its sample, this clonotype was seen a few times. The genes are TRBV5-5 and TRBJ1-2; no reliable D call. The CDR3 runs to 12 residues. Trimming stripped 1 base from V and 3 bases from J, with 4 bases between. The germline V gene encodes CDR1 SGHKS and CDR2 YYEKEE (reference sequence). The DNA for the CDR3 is TGTGCCAGCAGCTTGAGAGACTATGGCTACACCTTC. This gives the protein CASSLRDYGYTF. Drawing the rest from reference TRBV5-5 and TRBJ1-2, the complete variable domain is DAGVTQSPTHLIKTRGQQVTLRCSPISGHKSVSWYQQVLGQGPQFIFQYYEKEERGRGNFPDRFSARQFPNYSSELNVNALLLGDSALYLCASSLRDYGYTFGSGTRLTVV.

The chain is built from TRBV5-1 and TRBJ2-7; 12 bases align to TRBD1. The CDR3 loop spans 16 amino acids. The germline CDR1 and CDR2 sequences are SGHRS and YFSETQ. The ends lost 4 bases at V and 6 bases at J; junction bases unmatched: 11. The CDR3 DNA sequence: TGCGCCAGCAGCCGATCCGGGACAGGGGGCGCGGGCGAGCAGTACTTC. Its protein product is CASSRSGTGGAGEQYF.

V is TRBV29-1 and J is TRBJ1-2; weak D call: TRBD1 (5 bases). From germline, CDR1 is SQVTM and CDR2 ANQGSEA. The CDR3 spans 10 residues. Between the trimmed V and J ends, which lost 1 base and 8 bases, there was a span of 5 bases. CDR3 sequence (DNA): TGCAGCGTTGAAGGGGACGGCTACACCTTC. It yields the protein CSVEGDGYTF.

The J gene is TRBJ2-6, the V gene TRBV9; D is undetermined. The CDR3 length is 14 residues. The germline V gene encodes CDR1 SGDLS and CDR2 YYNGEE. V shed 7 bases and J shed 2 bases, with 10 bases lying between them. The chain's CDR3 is CASSPRTGANVLTF. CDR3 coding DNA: TGTGCCAGCTCACCTCGAACTGGGGCCAACGTCCTGACTTTC.

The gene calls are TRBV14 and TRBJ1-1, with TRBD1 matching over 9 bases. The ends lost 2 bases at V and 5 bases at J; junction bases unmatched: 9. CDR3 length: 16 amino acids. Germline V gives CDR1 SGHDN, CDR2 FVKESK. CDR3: CASSQPGQDRGTEAFF. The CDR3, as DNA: TGTGCCAGCAGCCAACCCGGACAGGACAGGGGTACTGAAGCTTTCTTT.

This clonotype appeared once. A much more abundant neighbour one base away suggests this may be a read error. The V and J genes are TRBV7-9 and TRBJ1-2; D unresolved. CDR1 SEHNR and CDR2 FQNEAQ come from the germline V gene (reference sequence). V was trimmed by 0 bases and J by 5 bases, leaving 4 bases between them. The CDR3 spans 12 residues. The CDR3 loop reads CASSLAGYGYTF. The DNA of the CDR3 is TGTGCCAGCAGCTTAGCCGGGTATGGCTACACCTTC.

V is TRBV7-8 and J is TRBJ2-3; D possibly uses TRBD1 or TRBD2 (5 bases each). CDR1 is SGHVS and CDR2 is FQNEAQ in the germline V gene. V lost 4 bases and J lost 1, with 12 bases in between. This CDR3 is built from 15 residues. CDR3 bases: TGTGCCAGCAGCTACGGGACGCTCGGCACAGATACGCAGTATTTT. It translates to CASSYGTLGTDTQYF.

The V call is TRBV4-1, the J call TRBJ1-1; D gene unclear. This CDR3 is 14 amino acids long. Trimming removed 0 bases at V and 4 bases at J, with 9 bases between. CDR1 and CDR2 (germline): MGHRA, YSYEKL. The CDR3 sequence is CASSQDLWGTEAFF. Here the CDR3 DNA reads TGCGCCAGCAGCCAAGATCTATGGGGCACTGAAGCTTTCTTT.

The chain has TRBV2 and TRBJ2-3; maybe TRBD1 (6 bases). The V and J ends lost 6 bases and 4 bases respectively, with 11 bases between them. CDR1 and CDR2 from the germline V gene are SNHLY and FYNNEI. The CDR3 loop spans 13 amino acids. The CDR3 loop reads CASSAGDADTQYF. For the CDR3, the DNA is TGTGCCAGCAGCGCAGGGGACGCAGATACGCAGTATTTT. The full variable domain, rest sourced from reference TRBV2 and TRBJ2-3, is EPEVTQTPSHQVTQMGQEVILRCVPISNHLYFYWYRQILGQKVEFLVSFYNNEISEKSEIFDDQFSVERPDGSNFTLKIRSTKLEDSAMYFCASSAGDADTQYFGPGTRLTVL.

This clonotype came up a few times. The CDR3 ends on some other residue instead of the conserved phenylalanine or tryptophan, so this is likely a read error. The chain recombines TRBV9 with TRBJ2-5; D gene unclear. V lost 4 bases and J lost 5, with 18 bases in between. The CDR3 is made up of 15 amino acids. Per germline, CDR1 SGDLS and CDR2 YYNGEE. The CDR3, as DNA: TGTGCCAGCAGCCCCAGGTCCGAGATTCGGGAGACCCAGTACCTC. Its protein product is CASSPRSEIRETQYL.